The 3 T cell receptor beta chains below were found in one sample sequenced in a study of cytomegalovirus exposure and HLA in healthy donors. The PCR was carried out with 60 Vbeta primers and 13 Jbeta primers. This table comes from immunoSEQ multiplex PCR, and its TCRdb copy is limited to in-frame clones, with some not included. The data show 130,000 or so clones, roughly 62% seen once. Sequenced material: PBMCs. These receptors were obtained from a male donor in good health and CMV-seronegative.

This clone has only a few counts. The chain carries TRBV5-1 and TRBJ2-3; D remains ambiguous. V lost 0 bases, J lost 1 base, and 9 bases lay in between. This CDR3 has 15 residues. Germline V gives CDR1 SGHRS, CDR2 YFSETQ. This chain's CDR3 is CASSLDRPRTDTQYF. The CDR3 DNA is TGCGCCAGCAGCTTGGACAGACCCCGCACAGATACGCAGTATTTT.

CDR3 loop: CASSYKAGNTIYF. The CDR3, as DNA: TGTGCCAGCAGTTACAAGGCGGGTAACACCATATATTTT. This rearrangement joins TRBV6-5 to TRBJ1-3; D gene uncertain. Per the germline V gene, CDR1 is MNHEY and CDR2 is SVGAGI. This CDR3 has 13 residues. V gave up 2 bases and J gave up 7 bases, with 9 bases separating them.

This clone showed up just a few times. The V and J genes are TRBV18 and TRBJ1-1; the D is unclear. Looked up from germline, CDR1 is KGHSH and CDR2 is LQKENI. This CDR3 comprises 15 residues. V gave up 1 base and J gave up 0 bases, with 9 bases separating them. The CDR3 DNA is TGTGCCAGCTCACCACAAGAGGTTTTGAACACTGAAGCTTTCTTT. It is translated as CASSPQEVLNTEAFF.